Sequencing of this T cell receptor (beta chain) was carried out in a study of human T cells and chemical hapten exposure. Study details: Donors were sensitized with 2% DPC on the upper inner arm.

Points on this clonotype: The antigen is not known.

With 1 base removed from V and 7 bases from J, the gap between germline ends came to 16 bases. CDR1 is SGHTA, CDR2 FQGNSA, per germline. The CDR3 runs 15 residues. Study-wide points: With regard to DPC sensitization, TCRs above 1 in 1000 frequency did not change.

MiXCR was run by TCRdb on the RACE reads, yielding one entry per CDR3 protein. The data contain around 80,000 distinct CDR3 sequences, approximately 6.6% of them seen just once; the ten biggest clones take up roughly 1.4%. Time point described: patch test 2, 6 weeks after DPC sensitization. Treatment given: therapeutic diphenylcyclopropenone sensitization with weekly scalp DPC. Samples of blood were obtained prior to the application of each patch test. Specimen: whole blood, collected in connection with sensitization to the hapten diphenylcyclopropenone (DPC). The chain joins TRBV7-2 to TRBJ1-2; D uncertain. The clonotype was recovered from a woman in her 30s with alopecia areata. Some clones in this sample may be carry-over from other donors' samples. The CDR3 sequence: CASSLVGSISSGYTF. CDR3 nucleotide sequence: TGTGCCAGCAGCTTAGTGGGCAGTATATCATCTGGCTACACCTTC. Combining the CDR3 with reference TRBV7-2 and TRBJ1-2 gives the whole variable domain GAGVSQSPSNKVTEKGKDVELRCDPISGHTALYWYRQSLGQGLEFLIYFQGNSAPDKSGLPSDRFSAERTGGSVSTLTIQRTQQEDSAVYLCASSLVGSISSGYTFGSGTRLTVV.